The clone carrying this T cell receptor (beta chain) was found a few times. As yet, its antigen is unknown. Unique molecular identifiers had been added to the TCR beta cDNA libraries. The authors obtained some 500,000 cDNA molecules from approximately 1 to 10 million T cells. MiXCR, applied by TCRdb to the PCR reads, yields one record per CDR3 protein. The table records hundreds of thousands of distinct CDR3 sequences, roughly 29% of them present only once. The V segment lost 2 bases and the J segment 6 bases; nucleotides outside the gene matches: 6. Germline V gene lookup returns CDR1 MNHEY and CDR2 SVGEGT. The CDR3 loop spans 15 amino acids. The sample comes from a study of post-analysis software for immune sequencing data. Study-wide points: Controls significantly exceeded multiple sclerosis patients in normalized Chao1 diversity. Samples from one preparation batch, clustered by F measure, grouped strongly together. Patients carried a few TRBV segments more frequently than controls did, and TRBV5-6, TRBV5-1 and TRBV20-1 were among them.

The sequence was obtained from a girl aged 10 to 17 with multiple sclerosis. This chain uses TRBV6-2 or TRBV6-3 with TRBJ2-1; 8 nucleotides line up with TRBD1. The sample taken for sequencing was blood. CDR3 amino acids: CASSYGQGLFNEQFF. The DNA for the CDR3 is TGTGCCAGCAGTTACGGACAGGGACTCTTCAATGAGCAGTTCTTC.